This T cell receptor (beta chain) was found in a study of spatial heterogeneity in lung cancer. Overall study findings and caveats: Whereas they appeared in blood less at follow-up, ubiquitous expanded tumor TCRs appeared there more at resection.

V shed 7 bases and J shed 1 base, with 10 bases lying between them. Germline values: CDR1 SEHNR, CDR2 FQNEAQ (reference sequence). The CDR3 is 13 amino acids. As to time point: sample taken at primary tumor resection. The donor population consisted of some 72 patients with untreated, early-stage non-small cell lung cancer. Whole RNA came from tumor, nontumor lung or frozen PBMC and was sequenced without being sorted. This clonotype has a handful of counts. Its cognate antigen is unknown. MiXCR, applied by TCRdb to the 5' RACE reads, yields one record per CDR3 protein. The data hold roughly 79,000 distinct CDR3 sequences, with around 7.8% observed a single time.

V gene TRBV7-9 combines with J gene TRBJ1-1; a possible D gene is TRBD1 (6 bases). The source was PBMCs, collected at surgery. This receptor was obtained from a male donor with early-stage non-small cell lung cancer. This CDR3 is CASTQGTNTEAFF. The CDR3 DNA reads TGTGCCAGCACACAGGGTACGAACACTGAAGCTTTCTTT.